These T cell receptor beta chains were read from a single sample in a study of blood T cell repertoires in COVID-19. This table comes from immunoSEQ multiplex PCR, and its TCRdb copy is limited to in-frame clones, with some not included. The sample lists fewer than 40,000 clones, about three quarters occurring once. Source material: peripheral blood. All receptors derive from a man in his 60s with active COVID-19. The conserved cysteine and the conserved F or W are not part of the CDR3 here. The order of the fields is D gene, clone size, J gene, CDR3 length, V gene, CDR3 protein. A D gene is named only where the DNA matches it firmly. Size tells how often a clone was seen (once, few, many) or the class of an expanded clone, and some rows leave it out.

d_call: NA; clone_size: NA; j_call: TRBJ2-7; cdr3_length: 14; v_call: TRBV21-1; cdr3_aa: ASSNQRTARCDEQY
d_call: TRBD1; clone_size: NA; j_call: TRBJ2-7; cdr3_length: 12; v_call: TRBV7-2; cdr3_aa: ASRAGQGFGEQY
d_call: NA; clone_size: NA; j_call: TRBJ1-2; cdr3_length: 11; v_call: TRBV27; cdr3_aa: ASSPDRFYGYT
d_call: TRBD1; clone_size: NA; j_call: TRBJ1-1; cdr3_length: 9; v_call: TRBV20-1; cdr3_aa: SAYRGPEAF
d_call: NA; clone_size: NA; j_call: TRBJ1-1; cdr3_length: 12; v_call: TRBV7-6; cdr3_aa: ASSPQIGNTEAF
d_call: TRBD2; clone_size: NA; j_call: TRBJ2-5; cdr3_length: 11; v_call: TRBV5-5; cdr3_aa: ASSLVAGETQY
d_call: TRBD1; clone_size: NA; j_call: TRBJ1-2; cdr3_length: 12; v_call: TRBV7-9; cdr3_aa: ASSGYRGRWGYT
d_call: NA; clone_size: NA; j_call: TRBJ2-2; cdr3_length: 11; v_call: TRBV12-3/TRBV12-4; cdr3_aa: ARKRALTGELF
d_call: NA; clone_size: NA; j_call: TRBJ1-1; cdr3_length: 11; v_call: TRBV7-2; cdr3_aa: ASSLGSRAEAF
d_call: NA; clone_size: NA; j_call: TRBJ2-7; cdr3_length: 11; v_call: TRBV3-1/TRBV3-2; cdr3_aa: ASSQAGGDEQY
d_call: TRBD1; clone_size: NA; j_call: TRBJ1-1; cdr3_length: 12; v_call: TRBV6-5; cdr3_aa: ASTLTGLGTEAF
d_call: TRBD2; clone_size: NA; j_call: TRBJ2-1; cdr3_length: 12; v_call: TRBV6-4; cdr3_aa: ASKPAGGPNEQF
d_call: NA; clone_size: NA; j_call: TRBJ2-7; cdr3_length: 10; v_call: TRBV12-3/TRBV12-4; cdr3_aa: ASRNSLYEQY
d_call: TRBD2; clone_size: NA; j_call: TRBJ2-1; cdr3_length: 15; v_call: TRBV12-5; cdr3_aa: ASGLQTSGSSYNEQF
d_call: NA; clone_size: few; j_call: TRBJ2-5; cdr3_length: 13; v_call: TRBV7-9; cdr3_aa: ASSSITGQQETQY
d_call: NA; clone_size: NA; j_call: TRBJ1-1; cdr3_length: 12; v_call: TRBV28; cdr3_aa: ASSPRISYTEAF
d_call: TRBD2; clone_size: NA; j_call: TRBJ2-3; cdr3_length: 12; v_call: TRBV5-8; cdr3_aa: ASSLGLATDTQY
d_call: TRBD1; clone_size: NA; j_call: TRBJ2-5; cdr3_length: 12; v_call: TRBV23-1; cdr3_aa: ASSHETGVETQY
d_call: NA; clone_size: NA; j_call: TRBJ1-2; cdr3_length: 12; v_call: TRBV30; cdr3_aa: AWSGRGGALGYT
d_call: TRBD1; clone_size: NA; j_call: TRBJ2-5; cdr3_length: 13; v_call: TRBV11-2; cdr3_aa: ASSFRGLTGETQY
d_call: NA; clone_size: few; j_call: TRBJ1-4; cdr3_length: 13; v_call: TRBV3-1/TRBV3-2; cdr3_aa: ASSQAGNRAEKLF
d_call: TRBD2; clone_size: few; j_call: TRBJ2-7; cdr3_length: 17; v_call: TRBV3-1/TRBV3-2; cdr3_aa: ASSQQLAGGFHSPYEQY
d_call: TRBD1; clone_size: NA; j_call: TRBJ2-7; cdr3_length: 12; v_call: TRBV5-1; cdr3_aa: ASARTGGQYEQY
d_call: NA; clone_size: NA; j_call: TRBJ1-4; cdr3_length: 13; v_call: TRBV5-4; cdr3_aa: ASSLERATNEKLF
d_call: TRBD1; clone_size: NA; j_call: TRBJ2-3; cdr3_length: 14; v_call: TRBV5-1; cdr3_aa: ASSTGALTSTDTQY
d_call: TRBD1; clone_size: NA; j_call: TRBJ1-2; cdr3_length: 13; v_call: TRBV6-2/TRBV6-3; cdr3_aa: ASSHPRDRPYGYT
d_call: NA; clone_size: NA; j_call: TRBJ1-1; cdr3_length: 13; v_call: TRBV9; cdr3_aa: ASSAESGGNTEAF
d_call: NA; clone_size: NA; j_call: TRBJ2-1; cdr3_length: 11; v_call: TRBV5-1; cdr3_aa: ASSLAQYNEQF